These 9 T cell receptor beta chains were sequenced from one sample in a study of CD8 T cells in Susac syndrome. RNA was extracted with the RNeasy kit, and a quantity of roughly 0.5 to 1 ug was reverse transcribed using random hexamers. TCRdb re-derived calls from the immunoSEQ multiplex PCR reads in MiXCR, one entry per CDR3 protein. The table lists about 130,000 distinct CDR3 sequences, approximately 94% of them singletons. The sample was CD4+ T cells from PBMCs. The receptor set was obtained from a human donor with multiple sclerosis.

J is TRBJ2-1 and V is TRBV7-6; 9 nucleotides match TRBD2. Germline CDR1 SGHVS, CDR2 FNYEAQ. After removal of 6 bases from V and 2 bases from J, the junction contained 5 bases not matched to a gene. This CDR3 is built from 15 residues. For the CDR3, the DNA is TGTGCCAGCAGTGGAATAGCGGGGGCCTACAATGAGCAGTTCTTC. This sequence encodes CASSGIAGAYNEQFF.

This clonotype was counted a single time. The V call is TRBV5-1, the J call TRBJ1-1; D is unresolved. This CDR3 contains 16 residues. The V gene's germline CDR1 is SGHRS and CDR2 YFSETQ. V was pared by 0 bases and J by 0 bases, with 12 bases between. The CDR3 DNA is TGCGCCAGCAGCTTGGATCCGAGACGATTGAACACTGAAGCTTTCTTT. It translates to CASSLDPRRLNTEAFF.

CDR3 DNA sequence: TGTGCCAGCAGTTCTGGACAGGGGATGACCCAGTACTTC. As protein: CASSSGQGMTQYF. The V call is TRBV27, the J call TRBJ2-5, with 9 bases lining up with TRBD1. This CDR3 region has 13 residues. V trimming: 4 bases; J trimming: 7 bases; junction bases outside the gene matches: 4. Germline CDR1 and CDR2: MNHEY and SMNVEV (reference sequence).

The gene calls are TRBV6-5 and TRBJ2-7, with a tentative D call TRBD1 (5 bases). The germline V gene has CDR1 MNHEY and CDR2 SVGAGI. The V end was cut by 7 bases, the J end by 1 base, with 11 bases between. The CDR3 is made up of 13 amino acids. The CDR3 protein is CASTDSESYEQYF. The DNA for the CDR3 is TGTGCCAGCACCGACAGTGAGTCCTACGAGCAGTACTTC.

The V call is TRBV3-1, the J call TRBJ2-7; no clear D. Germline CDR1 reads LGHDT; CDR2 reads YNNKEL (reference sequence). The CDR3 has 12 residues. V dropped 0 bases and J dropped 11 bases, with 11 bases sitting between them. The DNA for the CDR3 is TGTGCCAGCAGCCAAGAAGGTGGGATGAAGTACTTC. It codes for CASSQEGGMKYF.

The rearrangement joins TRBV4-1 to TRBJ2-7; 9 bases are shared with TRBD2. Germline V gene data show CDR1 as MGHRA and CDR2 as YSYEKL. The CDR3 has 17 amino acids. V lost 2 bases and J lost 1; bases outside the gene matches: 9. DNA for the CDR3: TGCGCCAGCAGCCAAACCCCCGGGACTAGCTCATCCTACGAGCAGTACTTC. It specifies CASSQTPGTSSSYEQYF.

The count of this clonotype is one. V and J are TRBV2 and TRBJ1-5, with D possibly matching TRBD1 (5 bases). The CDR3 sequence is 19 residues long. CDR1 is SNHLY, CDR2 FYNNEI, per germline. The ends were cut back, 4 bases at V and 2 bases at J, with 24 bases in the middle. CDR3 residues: CASSAGRNQGSGGNQPQHF. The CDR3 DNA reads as TGTGCCAGCAGTGCAGGCAGGAACCAGGGCAGTGGCGGCAATCAGCCCCAGCATTTT.

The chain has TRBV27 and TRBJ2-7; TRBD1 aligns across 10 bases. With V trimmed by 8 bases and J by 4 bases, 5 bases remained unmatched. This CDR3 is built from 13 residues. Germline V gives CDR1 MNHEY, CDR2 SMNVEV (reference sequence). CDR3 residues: CASGRDRGYEQYF. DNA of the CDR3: TGTGCCAGCGGCCGGGACAGGGGTTACGAGCAGTACTTC.

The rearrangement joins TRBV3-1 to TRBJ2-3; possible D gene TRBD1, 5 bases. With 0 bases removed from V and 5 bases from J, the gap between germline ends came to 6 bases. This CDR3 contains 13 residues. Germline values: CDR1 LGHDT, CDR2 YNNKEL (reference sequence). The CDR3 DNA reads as TGTGCCAGCAGCCAAGATCAGGGAGATACGCAGTATTTT. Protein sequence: CASSQDQGDTQYF.